This TCR beta chain originates from a study of blood T cells in healthy people across ages. Study findings and constraints: While age rose, TCR beta diversity per million T cells dropped in a roughly linear way. In long-lived donors, naive CD4+ cell counts and diversity exceeded those of aged donors.

A word on this clonotype: Its matching antigen is unknown.

Trimming shortened V by 0 bases and J by 0 bases, and 6 bases separated the two germline ends. The V gene's germline CDR1 is SGDLS and CDR2 YYNGEE. The CDR3 is 15 residues long. Next came a second PCR, run for roughly 7 to 12 cycles, which used a sample-barcoded 5' primer along with a J-beta primer mix. CDR3-containing paired-end reads numbered at least 3 million in each sample. One entry per CDR3 protein results from TCRdb running MiXCR on the 5' RACE reads. The repertoire holds 650,000 to 1,000,000 distinct CDR3 sequences, under 40% seen once, with 10% to 15% in the top ten. The sample was blood. The chain carries TRBV9 and TRBJ2-2; no definite D call. The TCR sequence derives from a man aged 18 to 30 in good health. CDR3 loop: CASSVDPPNTGELFF. The CDR3, as DNA: TGTGCCAGCAGCGTAGATCCTCCGAACACCGGGGAGCTGTTTTTT. The complete variable domain, with remaining parts taken from reference TRBV9 and TRBJ2-2, reads DSGVTQTPKHLITATGQRVTLRCSPRSGDLSVYWYQQSLDQGLQFLIQYYNGEERAKGNILERFSAQQFPDLHSELNLSSLELGDSALYFCASSVDPPNTGELFFGEGSRLTVL.